This record looks at one T cell receptor (beta chain) sequence and its context. No cognate antigen has been identified for it. Base quality data are lacking; no much larger clone is found one base away. Synthetic TCR analog templates were spiked into each PCR to estimate absolute template abundance from read counts. The immunoSEQ assay used bias-controlled V and J gene primers to amplify TCRbeta CDR3 regions from genomic DNA. Sequencing of rearranged TCRbeta segments was done at approximately 20X coverage. As for the authors' bioinformatics: Sequencing errors were corrected by clustering and CDR3s were annotated against IMGT to assign V, D and J genes. Only productive TCRbeta rearrangements were used in downstream analyses, excluding out-of-frame or stop-codon sequences. Clonality was calculated as one minus the Shannon entropy normalized by the log of the number of unique productive sequences. Fisher's exact test with Benjamini-Hochberg correction, at a threshold of adjusted p below 0.01, was used to find clones that differed between time points or between blood and tumor. Drawn from immuneACCESS, this table holds only the in-frame rearrangements with V and J called that TCRdb kept. Clones are partly lost; checked studies trace under half to an unresolved V gene and leave the rest unexplained. V and J calls plus clone size are reproduced from that table; the DNA served to infer D and trimming. The table for this sample lists roughly 67,000 clones; approximately 86% of them were counted only once. 14% to 15% of the sample is in the top ten clones.

Looking up the germline V gene yields CDR1 LGHNA and CDR2 YNFKEQ. The CDR3 contains 15 residues, cysteine and phenylalanine counted. The sequence is cut down to CDR3 DNA, 45 bases in frame from base 1. Trimming takes 2 bases from V and 3 bases from J, and the germline ends sit 11 bases apart. The source of the sample is a study of PD-L1 blockade in urothelial cancer (dated by TCRdb to 2016 to 2017). With respect to the entire study: Therapy was started in the mid-2010s for all patients, and atezolizumab 1,200 mg was administered intravenously every 3 weeks. About 90% of the roughly 29 patients were identified as males with urothelial cancer of bladder origin, and a prior smoking history was reported by 18 of 29 patients. In the same patients who had TCR sequencing, pretreatment tumors also underwent whole exome sequencing and RNA sequencing. Pretreatment tumor samples, along with matched peripheral blood collected serially before and after atezolizumab treatment, underwent TCR sequencing. The study, an exploratory multi-omic analysis, examined somatic, immune and clinical correlates of response to PD-L1 blockade with atezolizumab in urothelial cancer. An ECOG performance status of 0 or 1 was recorded for the patients, and 0 to 3 prior chemotherapy regimens had been received by the patients. Durable clinical benefit was achieved by nine patients and was not achieved by 20 patients. Blood samples gave a median of about 130,000 T cells and tens of thousands of unique TCRs, with a median clonality of approximately 0.08. Around 29 patients had pretreatment blood TCR-seq, about 25 had at least one posttreatment blood collection, and about 25 had tumor TCR-seq. Blood samples were analyzed at two time points: 3 weeks after treatment start (second dose) and 6 weeks after treatment start. Progression-free survival longer than 6 months counted as durable clinical benefit, and TCR features were additionally tested against both progression-free and overall survival.

Per the publication, the time point label means: pretreatment peripheral blood. A cohort of around 29 patients with locally advanced or metastatic urothelial carcinoma, treated at Memorial Sloan Kettering on a trial protocol, was included. Peripheral blood mononuclear cells were collected pretreatment and during treatment, with between 1 and 8 total time points obtained per patient. The Qiagen DNeasy Blood extraction kit was used to purify genomic DNA from total PBMCs and tumor samples. PBMCs were collected pretreatment and during treatment and were isolated and stored as previously described. The research as a whole found: Because of the small sample size (n ≈ 29) and the many exploratory analyses performed, the results are intended to be regarded as hypothesis-generating. A pretreatment peripheral blood TCR clonality below the median was linked to improved progression-free and overall survival. Among patients with durable benefit, tumor-associated TCR clones showed greater expansion in peripheral blood 3 weeks after treatment started (n of about 20, p = 0.022).

Sequenced material: PBMCs, taken around atezolizumab (anti-PD-L1) treatment. The sequence came from a man in his sixties with urothelial cancer. The V and J segments used are TRBV4-2 and TRBJ1-3, with the D gene call left open. The CDR3: CASSQLKMSGNTIYF. Here is the DNA: TGTGCCAGCAGCCAACTCAAGATGAGTGGAAACACCATATATTTT.